The present TCR beta chain was sequenced within a study of cytomegalovirus exposure and HLA in healthy donors. PCR amplification relied on 60 Vbeta primers (plus 13 Jbeta primers). Clones were read by immunoSEQ multiplex PCR, and TCRdb kept only the in-frame ones, dropping some. Of approximately 150,000 clones detected, 78% appear once; the ten largest clones hold around 2.5%. In regard to this clone: Its antigen is unidentified.

General observations from the study: The authors listed 150 to 200 TCR beta chains as cytomegalovirus-associated. It was reportedly the case that the classifier diagnosed cytomegalovirus status with high specificity and sensitivity.

This TCR was sampled from a woman between 18 and 30 years old in good health and CMV-seropositive. Sequenced input: PBMCs.

CDR3 in amino acids: CASSLSGQDNEKLFF. The CDR3 DNA is TGCGCCAGCAGCTTGTCGGGACAGGACAATGAAAAACTGTTTTTT. V usage is TRBV5-1 and J usage is TRBJ1-4, with 8 bases fitting TRBD1. Germline V CDR1 and CDR2: SGHRS, YFSETQ. V gave up 1 base and J gave up 5 bases; unmatched junction bases: 4. The CDR3 extends over 15 amino acids. Filled out from reference TRBV5-1 and TRBJ1-4, the complete variable domain reads KAGVTQTPRYLIKTRGQQVTLSCSPISGHRSVSWYQQTPGQGLQFLFEYFSETQRNKGNFPGRFSGRQFSNSRSEMNVSTLELGDSALYLCASSLSGQDNEKLFFGSGTQLSVL.